This TCR beta chain was identified during a study of T cells expressing NK-cell markers. The wider study: Obtained from sorted CD3+CD56+NKG2C+, CD3+CD56+NKG2C- and CD3+CD56-NKG2C+ T cells were the TCR beta repertoires. HCMV seropositivity characterized most of the eight sequenced donors, and seronegativity one. Notes on the study in general: Whether expanded NKG2C-expressing T cell clones recognize HCMV is unknown. NKG2C+ dominant clonotypes from about 6 donors made up about 1.0-8% of CD8+ T cells.

Germline V gene data show CDR1 as DFQATT and CDR2 as SNEGSKA (reference sequence). The CDR3 extends over 14 amino acids. From the 5' RACE reads, TCRdb lists one entry per CDR3 protein and no DNA. Recorded for this sample: roughly 180,000 distinct CDR3 sequences. As regards this clonotype: The antigen is not known.

The receptor's source is a woman between 18 and 70 years old in good health. The genes are TRBV20-1 and TRBJ2-1. Sequencing was done on a sample of blood T cells: a sorted CD56 or NKG2C T cell subset, CD4+ or CD8+ T cells, or bulk PBMC T cells (not recorded which). The CDR3 sequence: CSGTDRNSYNEQFF.